This T cell receptor (beta chain) originates from a study of CD8 T cells in ankylosing spondylitis. Findings and caveats of the study: Significant enrichment of disease-linked clones was reported in matched ankylosing spondylitis synovial fluid. Characteristic, it appeared, of ankylosing spondylitis blood was a TCR beta motif of several highly homologous variants.

V lost 4 bases to trimming and J lost 4 bases, with 17 bases between them. Looked up from germline, CDR1 is SGHTA and CDR2 is FQGNSA. The CDR3 consists of 16 residues. This clonotype appeared a few times. What it binds is not known. MiXCR was run by TCRdb on the 5' RACE reads, yielding one entry per CDR3 protein. The top ten hold around 20% of the sample, which has over 600,000 distinct CDR3 sequences, roughly 20% seen once. This chain uses TRBV7-2 with TRBJ2-1; D may be TRBD2 (5 bases). Sequencing used blood, either unsorted or a sorted T cell fraction (not recorded which). This TCR was sampled from a male donor with ankylosing spondylitis. In nucleotides, the CDR3 is TGTGCCAGCAGCTCCTCTTTTGGGAGTTGGTACAATGAGCAGTTCTTC. Its translation is CASSSSFGSWYNEQFF.